Listed below are T cell receptor beta chains from one sample, sequenced in a study of cytomegalovirus exposure and HLA in healthy donors. The protocol was immunoSEQ multiplex PCR, while the TCRdb copy is restricted to in-frame clones and leaves out a portion. The sample has 250,000 to 350,000 clones, 88% seen once. The sequenced material came from PBMCs. These receptors were taken from a woman aged 18-29 years in good health and CMV-seronegative. Both conserved end residues are part of each CDR3. D genes are given only for firm matches. Where a row states a size, it is once, few, many or the class of an expanded clone; other rows omit it.

>TRBV28|TRBD1|NA|TRBJ2-1
TGTGCCAGCAGTTCATCTGGGACAGGGGAGAGCAATGAGCAGTTCTTC
CASSSSGTGESNEQFF
>TRBV5-1|NA|NA|TRBJ2-5
TGCGCCAGCAGCCTAACCTCGGAGTCCCAGTACTTC
CASSLTSESQYF
>TRBV11-1|NA|NA|TRBJ2-5
TGTGCCAGCAGCCCTCACCTAGTGTCGGGGGAGGTCCTCCGAGAGACCCAGTACTTC
CASSPHLVSGEVLRETQYF
>TRBV27|TRBD1|NA|TRBJ1-1
TGTGCCAGCAGTTCCTGGACAGGGATGAGTGGTGAAGCTTTCTTT
CASSSWTGMSGEAFF
>TRBV2|NA|NA|TRBJ2-5
TGTGCCACCCCGAGCCCTAAGGGGAGGCGGGAGACCCAGTACTTC
CATPSPKGRRETQYF
>TRBV27|NA|NA|TRBJ2-6
TGTGCCAGCAGTCCCCCGGCGCGGCCTGGGGCCAACGTCCTGACTTTC
CASSPPARPGANVLTF
>TRBV4-1|TRBD1|NA|TRBJ1-5
TGCGCCAGCAGCCAAGAACCCCTACGCAGGGACAGGGGGAATGAAAGCAATCAGCCCCAGCATTTT
CASSQEPLRRDRGNESNQPQHF
>TRBV9|TRBD1|once|TRBJ2-7
TGTGCCAGCAGCGTCGGGACAGGGGCCACCTACGAGCAGTACTTC
CASSVGTGATYEQYF
>TRBV28|NA|NA|TRBJ1-5
TGTGCCAGCAGTACCCCGGGGTTCAATCAGCCCCAGCATTTT
CASSTPGFNQPQHF
>TRBV28|TRBD2|NA|TRBJ2-7
TGTGCCAGCAGTTCCCTCGGGACTAGTAGCTACGAGCAGTACTTC
CASSSLGTSSYEQYF